A single sample is the source of the 17 T cell receptor beta chains below, sequenced in a study of blood T cells in healthy people across ages. The authors ran a second PCR of roughly 6 to 12 cycles using a sample-barcoded 5' primer and a J-beta primer mix. From the 5' RACE reads, TCRdb called clonotypes with MiXCR, one entry per CDR3 protein. The sample lists 700,000 to 850,000 distinct CDR3 sequences, roughly 53% occurring once. The specimen sequenced was blood. These TCRs come from a man older than 75 in good health.

This clonotype has just a few counts. V usage is TRBV27 and J usage is TRBJ2-1; D may match TRBD1 or TRBD2 (5 bases each). The CDR3 spans 15 residues. The ends were cut back, 8 bases at V and 2 bases at J, with 16 bases in the middle. Per the germline V gene, CDR1 is MNHEY and CDR2 is SMNVEV (reference sequence). Written as DNA, the CDR3 is TGTGCCAGCGGCTCTAGTCGGGACCCCTACAATGAGCAGTTCTTC. Its protein product is CASGSSRDPYNEQFF.

This clonotype was recorded once. The junction and the germline gene differ at one end; a read error may be behind it. V usage is TRBV7-9 and J usage is TRBJ1-4; the D is unclear. The CDR3 totals 16 residues. Germline values: CDR1 SEHNR, CDR2 FQNEAQ (reference sequence). The CDR3 DNA is TGTGCCAGCAGCTTAGTGGGGAGTGCAACTAATGAAGAACTGTTTTTT. Translating gives CASSLVGSATNEELFF.

V and J are TRBV7-9 and TRBJ1-2, with D possibly TRBD1 on 6 matching bases. This CDR3 spans 13 amino acids. Germline V lookup: CDR1 SEHNR, CDR2 FQNEAQ (reference sequence). Trimming removed 5 bases from V and 4 bases from J, with 11 bases in between. The CDR3 DNA follows: TGTGCCAGCAGCGCCGACAGGCTCTATGGCTACACCTTC. Amino acids: CASSADRLYGYTF.

This chain links TRBV9 with TRBJ2-3; 10 nucleotides line up with TRBD2. CDR1 and CDR2 (germline): SGDLS, YYNGEE. V trimming: 1 base; J trimming: 1 base; junction bases outside the gene matches: 0. The CDR3 is 15 amino acids. CDR3: CASSVTSGGTDTQYF. The CDR3 DNA reads as TGTGCCAGCAGCGTAACTAGCGGGGGCACAGATACGCAGTATTTT.

The chain uses TRBV15 and TRBJ2-1; D unresolved. TRBJ2-7 matches the DNA end more closely, so the J call is doubtful. The CDR3 loop spans 16 amino acids. Germline V gene data show CDR1 as LNHNV and CDR2 as YYDKDF (reference sequence). CDR3 coding DNA: TGTGCCACCAGCAGAGATTTGCAGGTCCCCTACAATGAGCAGTACTTC. It translates to CATSRDLQVPYNEQYF.

This clonotype was seen a handful of times. The J gene is TRBJ2-3, the V gene TRBV5-1; D possibly corresponds to TRBD1 (6 bases). Germline loops: CDR1 SGHRS, CDR2 YFSETQ. The CDR3 is made up of 15 amino acids. V dropped 4 bases and J dropped 14 bases, with 26 bases sitting between them. The CDR3 here is CASSPTRGRHRYAYF. CDR3 bases: TGCGCCAGCAGCCCCACCAGGGGTCGGCACAGATACGCGTATTTT.

This clonotype occurred a few times. CDR3 DNA sequence: TGTGCCAGCCGACTTCCGGGAGGCAATGAAAAACTGTTTTTT. Its protein is CASRLPGGNEKLFF. This sequence joins TRBV28 and TRBJ1-4; D not certain. The CDR3 contains 14 residues. CDR1 MDHEN and CDR2 SYDVKM come from the germline V gene. V was clipped by 8 bases and J by 5 bases, with 15 bases between them.

The rearrangement links TRBV6-6 to TRBJ2-1; D is uncertain. Trimming removed 1 base from V and 4 bases from J, with 11 bases in between. The CDR3 length is 15 residues. Germline loops: CDR1 MNHNY, CDR2 SVGAGI (reference sequence). The CDR3 sequence: CASSYYRGGYNEQFF. In DNA form, the CDR3 reads TGTGCCAGCAGTTACTATCGCGGCGGATACAATGAGCAGTTCTTC.

The CDR3 region has the DNA TGTGCCAGCACTAGAGACGGGACAGGGGGCACTGAAGCTTTCTTT. It yields the protein CASTRDGTGGTEAFF. The gene calls are TRBV2 and TRBJ1-1; 11 nucleotides match TRBD1. There are 15 residues in the CDR3. V dropped 7 bases and J dropped 4; count of bases not matched to a gene: 8. CDR1 and CDR2 from the germline V gene are SNHLY and FYNNEI.

The V and J genes are TRBV13 and TRBJ2-1; TRBD2 matches 7 bases. The J call is uncertain, as TRBJ2-7 better fits the DNA end. The CDR3 has 15 residues. Per the germline V gene, CDR1 is PRHDT and CDR2 is FYEKMQ (reference sequence). For the CDR3, the DNA is TGTGCCAGCAGCTTAGGGGGGACTACCTACAATGAGCAGTACTTC. It yields the protein CASSLGGTTYNEQYF.

A few counts support this clonotype. This CDR3 reads CASSLEGTSNYEQYF. CDR3 bases: TGTGCCAGCAGCTTAGAAGGGACTAGCAACTACGAGCAGTACTTC. The gene calls are TRBV7-2 and TRBJ2-7, with TRBD2 identical over 9 bases. The trim removed 1 base at V and 3 bases at J, leaving 4 bases unmatched. From germline, CDR1 is SGHTA and CDR2 FQGNSA. The CDR3 extends over 15 amino acids. The entire variable domain, with the rest obtained from reference TRBV7-2 and TRBJ2-7, is as follows: GAGVSQSPSNKVTEKGKDVELRCDPISGHTALYWYRQSLGQGLEFLIYFQGNSAPDKSGLPSDRFSAERTGGSVSTLTIQRTQQEDSAVYLCASSLEGTSNYEQYFGPGTRLTVT.

CDR3 DNA: TGTGCCAGCAGGGTTGAGGATCGGGAGACCCAGTACTTC. Translation: CASRVEDRETQYF. The chain joins TRBV2 to TRBJ2-5, with D unclear. Trimming pared 6 bases from V and 5 bases from J, leaving 13 bases between. The CDR3 consists of 13 residues. The germline V gene has CDR1 SNHLY and CDR2 FYNNEI.

The V gene is TRBV7-2, the J gene TRBJ1-5; D unresolved. The CDR3 has 14 residues. The V gene's germline CDR1 is SGHTA and CDR2 FQGNSA. Trimming cost V 1 base and J 10 bases, with 14 bases left between them. The CDR3 here is CASSLEFAIGPQHF. In DNA, the CDR3 is TGTGCCAGCAGCTTAGAGTTCGCCATCGGACCCCAGCATTTT.

This chain connects TRBV4-1 to TRBJ1-5; D not certain. V lost 3 bases and J lost 2, with 8 bases in between. CDR3 size: 14 residues. Germline CDR1 is MGHRA and CDR2 is YSYEKL. CDR3 nucleotide sequence: TGCGCCAGCAGCCAGACCTTCGGCAATCAGCCCCAGCATTTT. Translated: CASSQTFGNQPQHF.

This clonotype came up once. The V call is TRBV27, the J call TRBJ1-6, with 11 bases lining up with TRBD1. The CDR3 covers 18 residues. Trimming at V came to 1 base and at J to 14 bases, leaving 16 bases not matched to a gene. The germline V gene encodes CDR1 MNHEY and CDR2 SMNVEV (reference sequence). Written as DNA, the CDR3 is TGTGCCAGCAGTTTATTCGGTTTTAAGGGACAGGGGGGTTTGGCCCTCCACTTT. This gives the protein CASSLFGFKGQGGLALHF.

V gene TRBV6-1 combines with J gene TRBJ2-1; TRBD2 aligns across 13 bases. V dropped 4 bases and J dropped 8; count of bases not matched to a gene: 5. Germline V gene data show CDR1 as MNHNS and CDR2 as SASEGT. CDR3 length: 15 amino acids. The CDR3 protein is CASSGLAGGGDEQFF. In nucleotides, the CDR3 is TGTGCCAGCAGTGGACTAGCGGGAGGCGGGGATGAGCAGTTCTTC.

This clonotype turned up a few times. This chain uses TRBV27 with TRBJ1-2, with TRBD1 matching over 7 bases. Germline values: CDR1 MNHEY, CDR2 SMNVEV (reference sequence). The CDR3 loop spans 15 amino acids. The trim removed 5 bases at V and 4 bases at J, leaving 10 bases unmatched. The chain's CDR3 is CASSQNRQGSYGYTF. The CDR3, as DNA: TGTGCCAGCAGTCAGAATCGACAGGGATCCTATGGCTACACCTTC.